The rows below give T cell receptor beta chains drawn from one sample of a study of OX40 agonist ivuxolimab in advanced cancers. Sequenced by immunoSEQ multiplex PCR; TCRdb stores in-frame clones only, minus some. The sample has 100,000 to 150,000 clones; around 92% are singletons. Sequences were derived from CD4+ or CD8+ T cells sorted from blood, sampled in a trial of the OX40 agonist ivuxolimab. Source of these receptors: an adult with an advanced solid tumor such as melanoma, head and neck, liver or kidney cancer. CDR3s include the opening cysteine and the closing phenylalanine or tryptophan. Fields, in order: V gene, J gene, clone size, D gene, CDR3 protein, CDR3 DNA. The D gene is left open where the match is weak. Clone sizes are given selectively: once, few, many, or a class where the clone is expanded.

>TRBV6-5|TRBJ2-7|NA|TRBD1
CASSSPTGGSYEQYF
TGTGCCAGCAGCAGCCCGACAGGGGGGTCCTACGAGCAGTACTTC
>TRBV19|TRBJ2-3|NA|TRBD2
CASRERGLAGVDTQYF
TGTGCCAGTAGGGAACGGGGACTAGCGGGAGTCGATACGCAGTATTTT
>TRBV28|TRBJ1-1|NA|NA
CASSPYIIFREAFF
TGTGCCAGCAGCCCTTATATTATCTTTCGGGAAGCTTTCTTT
>TRBV9|TRBJ1-2|once|TRBD1
CASSSTGVHGYTF
TGTGCCAGCAGCTCCACAGGGGTCCATGGCTACACCTTC
>TRBV19|TRBJ2-3|NA|NA
CASSMGGLKGDTQYF
TGTGCCAGTAGTATGGGGGGGCTTAAGGGAGATACGCAGTATTTT
>TRBV7-3|TRBJ1-3|NA|NA
CASSLFRGNTIYF
TGTGCCAGCAGCTTATTCCGCGGAAACACCATATATTTT
>TRBV10-3|TRBJ1-1|NA|NA
CAIRTTITPNTEAFF
TGTGCCATCAGAACTACGATTACACCGAACACTGAAGCTTTCTTT
>TRBV18|TRBJ2-1|NA|NA
CASSPPFASNYNEQFF
TGTGCCAGCTCACCACCGTTTGCTAGCAACTACAATGAGCAGTTCTTC
>TRBV19|TRBJ2-7|NA|NA
CASSFQSSGLSSYEQYF
TGTGCCAGTAGTTTTCAATCAAGCGGGTTAAGCTCCTACGAGCAGTACTTC
>TRBV28|TRBJ2-1|once|NA
CASSPGGSGNEQFF
TGTGCCAGCAGCCCCGGTGGGAGTGGCAATGAGCAGTTCTTC
>TRBV15|TRBJ2-2|NA|NA
CATSTQGASGDTGELFF
TGTGCCACCAGCACCCAGGGGGCTAGCGGGGACACCGGGGAGCTGTTTTTT
>TRBV7-3|TRBJ1-2|NA|TRBD1
CASSLSGTGGGYTF
TGTGCCAGCAGCTTAAGTGGGACAGGGGGAGGCTACACCTTC
>TRBV4-3|TRBJ2-7|NA|TRBD2
CASSPRTSSYEQYF
TGCGCCAGCAGCCCCAGGACTAGCTCCTACGAGCAGTACTTC
>TRBV7-9|TRBJ2-3|NA|NA
CASQIGVSTDTQYF
TGTGCCAGTCAAATCGGGGTTTCCACAGATACGCAGTATTTT
>TRBV6-5|TRBJ2-3|NA|NA
CASSRTLSTDTQYF
TGTGCCAGCAGTCGGACTCTGAGCACAGATACGCAGTATTTT
>TRBV28|TRBJ1-2|NA|TRBD1
CASSLPEGQGYGYTF
TGTGCCAGCAGTTTACCCGAGGGACAGGGTTATGGCTACACCTTC
>TRBV10-3|TRBJ2-4|NA|TRBD1
CAISRGQGETGNIQYF
TGTGCCATCAGCCGAGGACAGGGGGAAACCGGAAACATTCAGTACTTC
>TRBV7-3|TRBJ2-1|NA|TRBD2
CASSLVAGGPNEQFF
TGTGCCAGCAGCTTAGTCGCGGGAGGGCCTAATGAGCAGTTCTTC
>TRBV19|TRBJ1-1|once|TRBD1
CASSIVQGEAEAFF
TGTGCCAGTAGTATAGTACAGGGGGAGGCTGAAGCTTTCTTT
>TRBV5-6|TRBJ2-2|NA|NA
CASSFGEKSGELFF
TGTGCCAGCAGCTTTGGGGAAAAGAGCGGGGAGCTGTTTTTT
>TRBV19|TRBJ2-7|NA|NA
CASSQNYEQYF
TGTGCCAGTAGCCAGAACTACGAGCAGTACTTC
>TRBV27|TRBJ1-1|NA|NA
CASRKQGAANTEAFF
TGTGCCAGCAGGAAACAGGGAGCGGCGAACACTGAAGCTTTCTTT
>TRBV7-2|TRBJ2-1|once|NA
CASSLEAGRRNEQFF
TGTGCCAGCAGCTTAGAGGCAGGGCGACGTAATGAGCAGTTCTTC
>TRBV7-3|TRBJ2-3|once|NA
CASSLMGARNTQYF
TGTGCCAGCAGCTTAATGGGGGCGCGTAATACGCAGTATTTT
>TRBV7-3|TRBJ2-6|once|NA
CASSLSGDGANVLTF
TGTGCCAGCAGCTTATCAGGGGACGGGGCCAACGTCCTGACTTTC
>TRBV5-6|TRBJ2-1|once|NA
CASISAGTRSPSSYNEQFF
TGTGCCAGCATCTCAGCCGGGACTCGGAGCCCTAGCTCCTACAATGAGCAGTTCTTC
>TRBV28|TRBJ1-3|once|NA
CASRLRRVPYSGNTIYF
TGTGCCAGCAGACTACGCAGGGTTCCCTACTCTGGAAACACCATATATTTT